This T cell receptor (beta chain) was retrieved from a study of response to subunit inactivated influenza vaccine. Study-level findings and limits: It was the authors' suggestion that each seasonal influenza vaccination recruits few new T cells.

Using its own MiXCR run on the RT-PCR reads, TCRdb lists one record per CDR3 protein. The repertoire consists of approximately 500,000 distinct CDR3 sequences, with roughly 13% occurring once and the leading ten covering 10% to 15%. CDR1 and CDR2 (germline): MNHNS, SASEGT. V was clipped by 6 bases and J by 5 bases; unmatched bases: 6. CDR3 length: 14 amino acids. This clonotype was observed a handful of times. The antigen is undetermined. Sequencing used PBMCs from blood, obtained roughly 48 days after vaccination. The chain recombines TRBV6-1 with TRBJ2-1; 8 nucleotides match TRBD1. This TCR was recovered from a man aged 45 to 65 who received an inactivated influenza vaccine. CDR3 loop: CASRTTGANNEQFF. For the CDR3, the DNA is TGTGCCAGCAGGACGACAGGGGCAAACAATGAGCAGTTCTTC.